The rows below give T cell receptor beta chains drawn from one sample of a study of T cells in Graves' hyperthyroidism and ophthalmopathy. TCRdb analysed the multiplex PCR reads with MiXCR anew, one entry per CDR3 protein. The sample includes around 420,000 distinct CDR3 sequences, roughly 13% seen only once; the top ten take 5% to 6%. Sequencing was performed on blood. Receptors were obtained from a woman under 30 with Graves' hyperthyroidism. Both conserved end residues are part of each CDR3. A D gene is named only where the DNA matches it firmly. The listing skips clone size in some rows; elsewhere it reads once, few, many or a size class.

many	13	TRBV20-1	.	TRBJ2-1	CSATPLDSAGQFF	TGCAGTGCTACCCCATTAGACAGCGCGGGGCAGTTCTTC
.	12	TRBV12-3/TRBV12-4	.	TRBJ1-3	CANSLSGNTMYF	TGTGCCAACAGTTTATCCGGAAACACCATGTATTTT
many	16	TRBV7-8	.	TRBJ2-1	CASSLDRASSYNEQFF	TGTGCCAGCAGCTTGGACCGGGCGAGCTCCTACAATGAGCAGTTCTTC
few	11	TRBV28	.	TRBJ2-1	CASTRLNEQFF	TGTGCCAGCACCCGACTGAATGAGCAGTTCTTC
many	15	TRBV15	.	TRBJ1-1	CATSRDSQENTEAFF	TGTGCCACCAGCAGAGATTCCCAGGAGAACACTGAAGCTTTCTTT
many	14	TRBV3-1	.	TRBJ1-2	CASSLSGGAISYTF	TGTGCCAGCAGCCTGAGCGGGGGGGCGATAAGCTACACCTTC
many	14	TRBV28	.	TRBJ2-3	CASSGGRGRDTQYF	TGTGCCAGCTCCGGAGGGAGGGGGCGAGATACGCAGTATTTT
.	15	TRBV11-2	TRBD1	TRBJ1-6	CASSSLTGRNSPLHF	TGTGCCAGCAGCTCGCTGACAGGGAGAAATTCACCCCTCCACTTT
few	14	TRBV5-1	TRBD1	TRBJ1-4	CASSSRGFGEKLFF	TGCGCCAGCAGCTCCAGGGGGTTTGGTGAAAAACTGTTTTTT
few	13	TRBV7-9	.	TRBJ2-5	CASSLAGSGTQYF	TGTGCCAGCAGCTTAGCCGGGAGCGGGACCCAGTACTTC
.	13	TRBV2	TRBD1	TRBJ1-6	CAGRTGTNSPLHF	TGTGCCGGTAGGACAGGGACAAATTCACCCCTCCACTTT
many	19	TRBV15	.	TRBJ1-2	CATSFSSRDTPTLNYGYTF	TGTGCCACCAGCTTTAGTTCCCGGGACACACCTACCCTTAACTATGGCTACACCTTC
.	14	TRBV14	.	TRBJ1-2	CASSQGGFNYGYTF	TGTGCCAGCAGCCAAGGAGGGTTCAACTATGGCTACACCTTC
.	13	TRBV4-1	.	TRBJ1-2	CASSQYAVDGYTF	TGCGCCAGCAGCCAATACGCGGTCGATGGCTACACCTTC
many	16	TRBV3-1	TRBD1	TRBJ2-1	CASSSRDSVSYNEQFF	TGTGCCAGCAGCTCTAGGGACAGTGTCTCCTACAATGAGCAGTTCTTC
.	18	TRBV4-1	.	TRBJ2-1	CASSQQPAANRLDNEQFF	TGCGCCAGCAGCCAACAACCCGCCGCTAACCGTCTCGACAATGAGCAGTTCTTC
once	12	TRBV20-1	.	TRBJ1-4	CSAETGGEKLFF	TGCAGTGCTGAGACTGGCGGGGAAAAACTGTTTTTT
.	16	TRBV30	TRBD2	TRBJ2-5	CAWSGASGRARETQYF	TGTGCCTGGAGTGGGGCAAGCGGGAGGGCCAGAGAGACCCAGTACTTC
few	15	TRBV5-6	TRBD2	TRBJ2-1	CASSLLADFYNEQFF	TGTGCCAGCAGCTTACTAGCGGACTTTTACAATGAGCAGTTCTTC
many	18	TRBV9	TRBD2	TRBJ2-1	CASSGWTSGSKSYNEQFF	TGTGCCAGCAGCGGGTGGACTAGCGGGAGTAAGTCCTACAATGAGCAGTTCTTC
many	13	TRBV7-2	.	TRBJ1-5	CASSLMWSQPQHF	TGTGCCAGCAGCTTAATGTGGAGTCAGCCCCAGCATTTT
many	16	TRBV27	TRBD2	TRBJ2-1	CASSPGTSGGGKIQFF	TGTGCCAGCAGTCCCGGTACTAGCGGAGGGGGGAAGATTCAGTTCTTC
many	13	TRBV28	.	TRBJ1-5	CASKWGGNQPQHF	TGTGCCAGCAAGTGGGGTGGGAATCAGCCCCAGCATTTT
many	16	TRBV7-3	.	TRBJ2-1	CASSLIWQGDYNEQFF	TGTGCCAGCAGCTTAATTTGGCAGGGAGACTACAATGAGCAGTTCTTC
many	17	TRBV7-8	.	TRBJ2-7	CASSERDSPTFRDEQYF	TGTGCCAGCAGCGAGCGGGACAGCCCCACCTTTAGAGACGAGCAGTACTTC
.	14	TRBV30	.	TRBJ1-5	CAWSSGLVNQPQHF	TGTGCCTGGAGTTCAGGGCTGGTCAATCAGCCCCAGCATTTT
many	14	TRBV6-1	.	TRBJ1-5	CATSGTSLNQPQHF	TGTGCCACCTCCGGGACCTCCCTCAATCAGCCCCAGCATTTT
few	16	TRBV7-2	.	TRBJ2-7	CASSLVNRAPPYERYF	TGTGCCAGCAGCTTAGTAAACAGGGCCCCCCCTTACGAGCGGTACTTC
.	14	TRBV29-1	.	TRBJ1-2	CSVQTPAGDYGYTF	TGCAGCGTCCAAACTCCGGCAGGGGACTATGGCTACACCTTC
few	18	TRBV7-2	TRBD1	TRBJ1-4	CASIPKQRGTDHNEKLFF	TGTGCCAGCATACCCAAACAACGCGGGACAGACCATAATGAAAAACTGTTTTTT
many	15	TRBV7-2	TRBD2	TRBJ2-2	CASSLVAGDTGELFF	TGTGCCAGCAGCTTAGTAGCGGGAGACACCGGGGAGCTGTTTTTT
many	13	TRBV29-1	.	TRBJ2-3	CSVENRVPDTQYF	TGCAGCGTTGAAAACAGGGTTCCAGATACGCAGTATTTT
few	14	TRBV20-1	.	TRBJ1-2	CSARGEGWGYGYTF	TGCAGTGCTAGAGGAGAGGGCTGGGGCTATGGCTACACCTTC
many	15	TRBV27	.	TRBJ2-5	CASSFLPNREETQYF	TGTGCCAGCAGTTTCCTCCCGAACAGGGAAGAGACCCAGTACTTC
many	14	TRBV11-1	TRBD1	TRBJ1-1	CATQDRGSATEAFF	TGTGCCACTCAGGACAGGGGATCGGCCACTGAAGCTTTCTTT
.	11	TRBV13	.	TRBJ2-7	CASSAGTEQYF	TGTGCCAGCAGCGCAGGGACAGAGCAGTACTTC
many	13	TRBV12-3/TRBV12-4	.	TRBJ1-1	CASSRTGASEAFF	TGTGCCAGCAGTCGCACAGGAGCCTCTGAAGCTTTCTTT
many	15	TRBV12-3/TRBV12-4	.	TRBJ1-1	CASSPADGGNTEAFF	TGTGCCAGCAGTCCAGCGGACGGAGGGAACACTGAAGCTTTCTTT
few	14	TRBV19	.	TRBJ1-5	CASSIYQGNQPQHF	TGTGCCAGTAGTATCTACCAGGGCAATCAGCCCCAGCATTTT
many	19	TRBV6-2/TRBV6-3	TRBD2	TRBJ2-5	CASSLEPGLAGLNQETQYF	TGTGCCAGCAGTCTAGAACCCGGACTAGCGGGATTAAACCAAGAGACCCAGTACTTC
many	15	TRBV12-3/TRBV12-4	TRBD2	TRBJ2-1	CASSLGAGGFNEQFF	TGTGCCAGCAGTTTAGGTGCGGGGGGTTTCAATGAGCAGTTCTTC
many	15	TRBV12-3/TRBV12-4	TRBD2	TRBJ2-7	CASRKGGLAAYEQYF	TGTGCCAGTCGAAAAGGGGGACTAGCCGCCTACGAGCAGTACTTC